Following are 14 T cell receptor beta chains from one sample sequenced in a study of shared clonotypes between healthy human individuals. Sequencing was performed with immunoSEQ multiplex PCR; in TCRdb, only in-frame clones are kept and a portion is missing. The data show over 700,000 clones, 55% to 75% seen once. Source material: memory CD4+ T cells sorted from blood. Indicated subset: CD45RA-negative fraction. These receptors came from a woman aged 30 to 39 in good health.

Turning to this clone: Germline and junction disagree at one end, which may indicate a read error. J is TRBJ2-5 and V is TRBV5-5, with 7 bases matching TRBD2. Germline CDR1 is SGHKS and CDR2 is YYEKEE (reference sequence). This CDR3 comprises 16 residues. The CDR3: CASTLGHGTTQETQYF. CDR3 nucleotide sequence: TGTGCCAGCACCTTGGGGCACGGGACTACCCAAGAGACCCAGTACTTC.

The genes are TRBV5-1 and TRBJ1-2, with TRBD1 as a possible D gene (5 bases). The V end lost 3 bases, the J end lost 7 bases, and 13 bases lay between the germline ends. The CDR3 totals 13 residues. The germline gives CDR1 SGHRS, CDR2 YFSETQ. In nucleotides, the CDR3 is TGCGCCAGCAGCTCGTCAGGGTCCTCTGGCTACACCTTC. It translates to CASSSSGSSGYTF.

The genes are TRBV9 and TRBJ1-2; weak D call: TRBD1 (5 bases). V was cut by 1 base and J by 3 bases, with 10 bases left in between. This CDR3 region has 14 residues. Germline lookup yields CDR1 SGDLS and CDR2 YYNGEE. CDR3 region: CASSVFGGDYGYTF. The CDR3 DNA follows: TGTGCCAGCAGCGTATTTGGGGGTGACTATGGCTACACCTTC.

V is TRBV9 and J is TRBJ2-3; 7 bases line up with TRBD1. The germline V gene encodes CDR1 SGDLS and CDR2 YYNGEE. This CDR3 spans 16 amino acids. The V gene end was trimmed by 4 bases and the J gene end by 2 bases; junction bases not matched to a gene: 10. CDR3 residues: CASSPSVGQLTDTQYF. The CDR3 DNA reads as TGTGCCAGCAGCCCCTCCGTGGGACAGCTCACAGATACGCAGTATTTT.

This clone was seen a handful of times. The J gene is TRBJ1-5, the V gene TRBV30; maybe TRBD1 (6 bases). The V end lost 0 bases, the J end lost 7 bases, and 10 bases lay between the germline ends. The CDR3 spans 13 residues. Germline CDR1 is GTSNPN and CDR2 is SVGIG (reference sequence). CDR3: CAWSVSGEQPQHF. CDR3 sequence (DNA): TGTGCCTGGAGTGTTTCAGGGGAACAGCCCCAGCATTTT. Looking up the rest from reference TRBV30 and TRBJ1-5 gives the full variable domain: SQTIHQWPATLVQPVGSPLSLECTVEGTSNPNLYWYRQAAGRGLQLLFYSVGIGQISSEVPQNLSASRPQDRQFILSSKKLLLSDSGFYLCAWSVSGEQPQHFGDGTRLSIL.

This chain links TRBV29-1 with TRBJ2-5; possibly TRBD2 for D (5 bases). CDR3 size: 14 residues. The ends were cut back, 6 bases at V and 1 base at J, with 15 bases in the middle. Per germline, CDR1 SQVTM and CDR2 ANQGSEA. This CDR3 is CSVATRTLQETQYF. The CDR3 coding sequence is TGCAGCGTGGCCACTAGGACCCTCCAAGAGACCCAGTACTTC.

The rearrangement joins TRBV6-1 to TRBJ1-1; D might be TRBD1 (6 bases). The CDR3 runs to 14 residues. CDR1 MNHNS and CDR2 SASEGT come from the germline V gene. Trimming took 7 bases from V and 0 from J, leaving 12 bases between them. The CDR3 coding sequence is TGTGCCAGCACCGTGGACAGCCTGAACACTGAAGCTTTCTTT. Amino acids: CASTVDSLNTEAFF.

The rearrangement uses TRBV6-6 and TRBJ2-7; D possibly corresponds to TRBD1 (5 bases). The CDR3 sequence is 13 residues long. The germline CDR1 and CDR2 sequences are MNHNY and SVGAGI (reference sequence). V was pared by 6 bases and J by 3 bases, with 12 bases between. CDR3: CASSQGVRYEQYF. Written as DNA, the CDR3 is TGTGCCAGCAGCCAAGGGGTCCGCTACGAGCAGTACTTC.

The genes are TRBV2 and TRBJ2-2; 8 nucleotides align to TRBD1. Looked up from germline, CDR1 is SNHLY and CDR2 is FYNNEI. Trimming cost V 7 bases and J 6 bases; bases outside gene matches: 4. This CDR3 has 13 residues. CDR3 protein: CASTPGGSGELFF. The CDR3 bases are TGTGCCAGCACCCCAGGGGGCTCCGGGGAGCTGTTTTTT.

The gene calls are TRBV6-1 and TRBJ1-2; D remains unclear. The V gene lost 1 base and the J gene lost 3 bases, with 12 bases spanning the gap. Germline V gene sequence: CDR1 MNHNS, CDR2 SASEGT. CDR3 length equals 15 residues. The CDR3 is CASSEGEQSYYGYTF. Written as DNA, the CDR3 is TGTGCCAGCAGTGAAGGGGAACAGAGCTACTATGGCTACACCTTC.

This chain joins TRBV7-9 and TRBJ2-1, with TRBD2 as a possible D gene (6 bases). CDR3 length: 16 amino acids. The germline V gene has CDR1 SEHNR and CDR2 FQNEAQ (reference sequence). The V gene lost 4 bases and the J gene lost 9 bases, with 22 bases spanning the gap. CDR3: CASSSDAGTGRSEQFF. The CDR3 nucleotides are TGTGCCAGCAGCTCCGACGCTGGTACGGGGAGGAGTGAGCAGTTCTTC. Using reference TRBV7-9 and TRBJ2-1 for the parts outside the CDR3, the full variable domain is DTGVSQNPRHKITKRGQNVTFRCDPISEHNRLYWYRQTLGQGPEFLTYFQNEAQLEKSRLLSDRFSAERPKGSFSTLEIQRTEQGDSAMYLCASSSDAGTGRSEQFFGPGTRLTVL.

CDR3 residues: CASSIVGPSGRTYNEQFF. In DNA, the CDR3 is TGTGCCAGTAGTATAGTGGGACCTAGCGGGAGGACCTACAATGAGCAGTTCTTC. This chain uses TRBV19 with TRBJ2-1; 11 bases align to TRBD2. Germline values: CDR1 LNHDA, CDR2 SQIVND (reference sequence). With V trimmed by 1 base and J by 2 bases, 7 bases remained unmatched. There are 18 residues in the CDR3.

This clone showed up just once. V and J are TRBV18 and TRBJ2-7, with a possible D match to TRBD1 (6 bases). The V end was cut by 4 bases, the J end by 5 bases, with 12 bases between. Germline values: CDR1 KGHSH, CDR2 LQKENI. The CDR3 totals 13 residues. As DNA, the CDR3 is TGTGCCAGCTCACTAGCTGGGACAAACGAGCAGTACTTC. This translates into CASSLAGTNEQYF.

The chain uses TRBV19 and TRBJ1-3; no clear D gene. The V end was cut by 5 bases, the J end by 0 bases, with 14 bases between. The CDR3 extends over 16 amino acids. The V gene's germline CDR1 is LNHDA and CDR2 SQIVND (reference sequence). CDR3 coding DNA: TGTGCCAGTAGTGTGCGTCCCGGGTACTCTGGAAACACCATATATTTT. It translates to CASSVRPGYSGNTIYF. The full variable domain, completed using reference TRBV19 and TRBJ1-3, is DGGITQSPKYLFRKEGQNVTLSCEQNLNHDAMYWYRQDPGQGLRLIYYSQIVNDFQKGDIAEGYSVSREKKESFPLTVTSAQKNPTAFYLCASSVRPGYSGNTIYFGEGSWLTVV.